The 21 T cell receptor beta chains below were found in one sample sequenced in a study of cytomegalovirus exposure and HLA in healthy donors. The primer mix had 60 Vbeta and 13 Jbeta primers. Assay used: immunoSEQ multiplex PCR; TCRdb lists only in-frame clones, some missing. The data hold roughly 190,000 clones, with more than 65% observed a single time. Specimen: PBMCs. These receptors came from a woman younger than 45 in good health and CMV-seropositive.

Comments on this clone: This specimen includes other DNA sequences encoding the same CDR3. The V gene is TRBV5-6, the J gene TRBJ2-7; 10 bases match TRBD2. This CDR3 has 15 amino acids. V lost 0 bases and J lost 2; bases outside the gene matches: 2. Germline values: CDR1 SGHDT, CDR2 YYEEEE. This chain's CDR3 is CASSLGTSGPYEQYF. In DNA, the CDR3 is TGTGCCAGCAGCTTGGGGACTAGCGGACCCTACGAGCAGTACTTC.

The chain couples TRBV11-2 to TRBJ2-7, with a possible D match to TRBD1 (5 bases). CDR3 length equals 14 residues. Germline-derived CDR1 and CDR2 are SGHAT and FQNNGV. Trimming removed 3 bases at V and 4 bases at J, with 13 bases between. CDR3 nucleotide sequence: TGTGCCAGCAGCTTCCTTCAGGGTGGGTACGAGCAGTACTTC. Its translation: CASSFLQGGYEQYF.

This sequence joins TRBV5-1 and TRBJ2-3; D call uncertain. Germline CDR1 SGHRS, CDR2 YFSETQ. V shed 0 bases and J shed 3 bases, with 11 bases lying between them. This CDR3 contains 15 residues. The CDR3 here is CASSLGLARTDTQYF. The CDR3 nucleotides are TGCGCCAGCAGCTTGGGACTTGCGCGGACAGATACGCAGTATTTT.

Only one count was recorded for this clone. At one end the junction does not follow the germline gene, possibly because of a read error. V is TRBV11-2 and J is TRBJ1-2, with 11 bases aligning to TRBD1. This CDR3 has 16 residues. Germline V CDR1 and CDR2: SGHAT, FQNNGV. The CDR3 here is CTSSLAGQGADYGYTF. The CDR3 DNA sequence: TGTACCAGCAGCTTGGCCGGACAGGGGGCGGACTATGGCTACACCTTC.

The table lists this clone with a count of one. The V call is TRBV4-1, the J call TRBJ2-7, with 7 bases lining up with TRBD1. Germline values: CDR1 MGHRA, CDR2 YSYEKL. V lost 3 bases and J lost 2; bases outside the gene matches: 4. The CDR3 consists of 14 residues. CDR3 sequence reads: CASSHLTGTYEQYF. The DNA for the CDR3 is TGCGCCAGCAGCCATTTGACAGGGACCTACGAGCAGTACTTC.

This chain joins TRBV2 and TRBJ2-5, with 8 bases matching TRBD1. In germline, CDR1 is SNHLY, CDR2 FYNNEI. The CDR3 spans 14 residues. After removal of 7 bases from V and 1 base from J, the junction contained 5 bases not matched to a gene. For the CDR3, the DNA is TGTGCCAGCATCAGAGACAGGGGCCAAGAGACCCAGTACTTC. Translation gives CASIRDRGQETQYF.

The rearrangement uses TRBV6-5 and TRBJ2-7, with D unresolved. Germline loops: CDR1 MNHEY, CDR2 SVGAGI. The germline V and J ends were trimmed by 2 bases and 0 bases, with 14 bases remaining between them. This CDR3 comprises 16 residues. CDR3 amino acids: CASSYTVSLSSYEQYF. As DNA, the CDR3 is TGTGCCAGCAGTTACACAGTCAGTCTTAGCTCCTACGAGCAGTACTTC.

The J gene is TRBJ2-7, the V gene TRBV15; D possibly corresponds to TRBD1 (6 bases). This CDR3 has 14 residues. Germline V gene lookup returns CDR1 LNHNV and CDR2 YYDKDF (reference sequence). V lost 1 base and J lost 5, with 12 bases in between. CDR3: CATSRVDRKDEQYF. CDR3 nucleotide sequence: TGTGCCACCAGCAGAGTTGACAGGAAGGACGAGCAGTACTTC.

Points on this clone: The final CDR3 position lacks the conserved phenylalanine or tryptophan, pointing to a likely read error. V and J are TRBV5-4 and TRBJ2-7, with TRBD1 matching over 8 bases. This CDR3 region has 14 residues. Per the germline V gene, CDR1 is SGHNT and CDR2 is YYREEE (reference sequence). V shed 0 bases, J shed 6 bases, and the junction held 5 bases outside the gene matches. The CDR3 is CASSLEAGGSEQYL. The CDR3 nucleotides read TGTGCCAGCAGCTTGGAGGCAGGGGGCTCCGAGCAGTACCTC.

The chain joins TRBV28 to TRBJ1-1; 10 bases are a match to TRBD1. CDR1 is MDHEN, CDR2 SYDVKM, per germline. Trimming took 5 bases from V and 0 from J; bases not matched to a gene: 3. CDR3 size: 15 residues. The CDR3 coding sequence is TGTGCCAGCAGTCCGACAGGGGGCTTGAACACTGAAGCTTTCTTT. Protein sequence: CASSPTGGLNTEAFF.

The chain is built from TRBV5-1 and TRBJ2-1, with a tentative D call TRBD1 (8 bases). Between the trimmed V and J ends, which lost 2 bases and 7 bases, there was a span of 16 bases. CDR3 length equals 15 residues. Germline CDR1 reads SGHRS; CDR2 reads YFSETQ. The CDR3 DNA sequence: TGCGCCAGCAGCTTAACAGGGGGAGGGATGAATGAGCAGTTCTTC. Translation: CASSLTGGGMNEQFF. Filled out from reference TRBV5-1 and TRBJ2-1, the complete variable domain reads KAGVTQTPRYLIKTRGQQVTLSCSPISGHRSVSWYQQTPGQGLQFLFEYFSETQRNKGNFPGRFSGRQFSNSRSEMNVSTLELGDSALYLCASSLTGGGMNEQFFGPGTRLTVL.

A word on this clone: The sample has other DNA sequences that encode this CDR3 too. The chain uses TRBV19 and TRBJ2-3; 9 bases align to TRBD1. With V trimmed by 5 bases and J by 3 bases, 6 bases remained unmatched. The CDR3 loop spans 15 amino acids. The V gene's germline CDR1 is LNHDA and CDR2 SQIVND (reference sequence). The CDR3 DNA reads as TGTGCCAGTAGTCCCCGACAGGGGGGGACAGATACGCAGTATTTT. Its protein is CASSPRQGGTDTQYF.

Remarks on this clone: Compared with germline, one end of the junction differs, possibly owing to a read error. The CDR3 bases are TGTGCTAGCAGCCCCGATCCGGGATCCTACGAGCAGTACTTC. Protein: CASSPDPGSYEQYF. V is TRBV7-7 and J is TRBJ2-5; the D gene is possibly TRBD2 (5 bases). The J call is doubtful: the DNA matches TRBJ2-7 better. The length of the CDR3 is 14 residues. Germline-derived CDR1 and CDR2 are SSHAT and FNYEAQ (reference sequence).

This sequence joins TRBV5-1 and TRBJ1-4; possibly TRBD1 for D (5 bases). CDR3 length equals 14 residues. Germline V gives CDR1 SGHRS, CDR2 YFSETQ. Trimming pared 4 bases from V and 5 bases from J, leaving 12 bases between. CDR3 protein: CASSPRQTNEKLFF. The CDR3 nucleotides are TGCGCCAGCAGCCCCCGACAGACCAATGAAAAACTGTTTTTT.

The rearrangement joins TRBV7-9 to TRBJ2-7; 10 bases map to TRBD2. The length of the CDR3 is 15 residues. The germline CDR1 and CDR2 sequences are SEHNR and FQNEAQ (reference sequence). The ends lost 7 bases at V and 4 bases at J; junction bases unmatched: 10. The CDR3 DNA is TGTGCCAGCACCCCGGGGGCTAGCGGGAGTTACGAGCAGTACTTC. Its translation: CASTPGASGSYEQYF.

The CDR3 here is CASSPRGGGEAFF. Here the CDR3 DNA reads TGTGCCAGCAGCCCCAGGGGAGGGGGTGAAGCTTTCTTT. The chain has TRBV27 and TRBJ1-1, with a possible D match to TRBD1 (6 bases). There are 13 residues in the CDR3. Germline V gives CDR1 MNHEY, CDR2 SMNVEV (reference sequence). V was cut by 6 bases and J by 7 bases, with 15 bases left in between.

V is TRBV19 and J is TRBJ1-2; 7 nucleotides match TRBD1. CDR1 is LNHDA and CDR2 is SQIVND in the germline V gene (reference sequence). This CDR3 has 14 residues. The V segment lost 9 bases and the J segment 5 bases; nucleotides outside the gene matches: 12. This chain's CDR3 is CASKSWTGDYGYTF. In DNA form, the CDR3 reads TGTGCCAGCAAATCCTGGACAGGAGATTATGGCTACACCTTC.

The gene calls are TRBV6-1 and TRBJ1-5; TRBD1 matches at 7 bases. With V trimmed by 6 bases and J by 2 bases, 7 bases remained unmatched. CDR1 MNHNS and CDR2 SASEGT come from the germline V gene. This CDR3 has 15 amino acids. CDR3 bases: TGTGCCAGCAGCCTCGGACAGGAAGGCAATCAGCCCCAGCATTTT. It is translated as CASSLGQEGNQPQHF.

The chain carries TRBV27 and TRBJ2-1; TRBD1 might be the D (5 bases). V shed 4 bases and J shed 15 bases, with 13 bases lying between them. The CDR3 is 11 amino acids. The germline CDR1 and CDR2 sequences are MNHEY and SMNVEV (reference sequence). CDR3 protein: CASSSWGEAFF. The CDR3 DNA reads as TGTGCCAGCAGTTCGTGGGGCGAAGCGTTCTTC.

Notes on this clone: Other nucleotide sequences in the sample specify the same CDR3. This chain uses TRBV19 with TRBJ2-1, with 11 bases matching TRBD2. The CDR3 loop spans 15 amino acids. The germline gives CDR1 LNHDA, CDR2 SQIVND (reference sequence). Trimming took 5 bases from V and 5 from J; bases not matched to a gene: 5. The CDR3 sequence: CASSPSGLADNEQFF. In nucleotides, the CDR3 is TGTGCCAGTAGTCCATCGGGACTAGCGGACAATGAGCAGTTCTTC.

V is TRBV19 and J is TRBJ1-1, with D possibly being TRBD1 (5 bases). Trimming shortened V by 7 bases and J by 2 bases, and 11 bases separated the two germline ends. The CDR3 runs to 13 residues. CDR1 and CDR2 (germline): LNHDA, SQIVND (reference sequence). As DNA, the CDR3 is TGTGCCAGTACTGGGGGGGGAAACACTGAAGCTTTCTTT. It codes for CASTGGGNTEAFF.